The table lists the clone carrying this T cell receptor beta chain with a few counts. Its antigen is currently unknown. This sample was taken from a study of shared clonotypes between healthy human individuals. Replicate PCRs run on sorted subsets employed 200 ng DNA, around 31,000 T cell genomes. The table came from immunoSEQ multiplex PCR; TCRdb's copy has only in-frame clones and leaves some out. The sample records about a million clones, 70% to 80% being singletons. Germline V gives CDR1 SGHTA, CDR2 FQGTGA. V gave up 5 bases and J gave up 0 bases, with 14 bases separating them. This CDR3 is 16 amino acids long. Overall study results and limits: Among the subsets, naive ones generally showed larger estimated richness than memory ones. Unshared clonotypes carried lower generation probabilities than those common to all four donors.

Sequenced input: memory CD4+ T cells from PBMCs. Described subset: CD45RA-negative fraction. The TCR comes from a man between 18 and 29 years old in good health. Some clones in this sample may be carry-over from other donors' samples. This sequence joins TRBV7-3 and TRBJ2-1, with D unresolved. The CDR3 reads CASSPPPLYSYNEQFF. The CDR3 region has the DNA TGTGCCAGCAGCCCGCCCCCGCTCTACTCCTACAATGAGCAGTTCTTC.